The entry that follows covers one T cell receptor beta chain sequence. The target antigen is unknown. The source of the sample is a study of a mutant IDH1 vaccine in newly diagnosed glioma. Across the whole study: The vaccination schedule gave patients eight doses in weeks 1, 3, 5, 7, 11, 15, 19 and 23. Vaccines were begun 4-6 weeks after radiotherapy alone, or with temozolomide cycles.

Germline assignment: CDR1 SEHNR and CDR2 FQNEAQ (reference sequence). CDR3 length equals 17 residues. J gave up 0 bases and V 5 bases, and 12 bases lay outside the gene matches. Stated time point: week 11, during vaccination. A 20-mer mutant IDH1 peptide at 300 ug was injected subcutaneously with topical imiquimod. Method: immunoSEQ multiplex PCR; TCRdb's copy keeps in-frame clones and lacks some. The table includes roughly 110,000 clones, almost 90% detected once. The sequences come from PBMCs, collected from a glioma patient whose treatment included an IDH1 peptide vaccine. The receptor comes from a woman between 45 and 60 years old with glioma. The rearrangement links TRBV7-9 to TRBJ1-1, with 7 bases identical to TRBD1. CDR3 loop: CASSVGDSLYMNTEAFF. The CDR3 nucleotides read TGTGCCAGCAGCGTAGGGGACAGTCTTTACATGAACACTGAAGCTTTCTTT.